This T cell receptor beta chain was sequenced in a study of T cell responses to AZD1222 COVID-19 vaccine. Whole-study results and caveats: There were vaccine-associated CD4 TCRs across spike, dominant at 160-218 and 743-854. Just a handful of AZD1222 recipients tested seropositive at baseline.

CDR3 length equals 15 residues. CDR1 is MDHEN, CDR2 SYDVKM, per germline. Germline trimming cut 6 bases from V and 3 bases from J; bases unmatched to any gene: 10. A remark on this clone: The antigen is undetermined.

Measured with immunoSEQ multiplex PCR; TCRdb has only the in-frame clones, and not every one. Seen here are around 26,000 clones, approximately 88% observed once, and the top ten hold 2.5% to 3%. Sequenced material: peripheral blood, taken 28 days after the second AZD1222 dose. The chain combines TRBV28 with TRBJ2-7; TRBD1 matches 8 bases. The TCR originated in an adult who received the AZD1222 COVID-19 vaccine. This CDR3 is CASSPDRDIGYEQYF. The CDR3 DNA is TGTGCCAGCAGCCCGGACAGGGATATCGGCTACGAGCAGTACTTC.